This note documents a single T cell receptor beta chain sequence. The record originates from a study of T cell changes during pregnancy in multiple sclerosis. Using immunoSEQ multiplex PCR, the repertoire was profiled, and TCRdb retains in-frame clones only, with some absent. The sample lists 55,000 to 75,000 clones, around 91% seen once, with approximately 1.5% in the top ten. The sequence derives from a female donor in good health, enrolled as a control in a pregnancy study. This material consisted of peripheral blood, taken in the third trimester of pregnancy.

The DNA for the CDR3 is TGTGCCAGCTCACCAACAGGGGGCGCGAATGAAAAACTGTTTTTT. Its protein product is CASSPTGGANEKLFF. J is TRBJ1-4 and V is TRBV18; TRBD1 matches at 9 bases. V lost 2 bases and J lost 5; bases outside the gene matches: 3. The CDR3 consists of 15 residues. The germline CDR1 and CDR2 sequences are KGHSH and LQKENI. Drawing the rest from reference TRBV18 and TRBJ1-4, the complete variable domain is NAGVMQNPRHLVRRRGQEARLRCSPMKGHSHVYWYRQLPEEGLKFMVYLQKENIIDESGMPKERFSAEFPKEGPSILRIQQVVRGDSAAYFCASSPTGGANEKLFFGSGTQLSVL.